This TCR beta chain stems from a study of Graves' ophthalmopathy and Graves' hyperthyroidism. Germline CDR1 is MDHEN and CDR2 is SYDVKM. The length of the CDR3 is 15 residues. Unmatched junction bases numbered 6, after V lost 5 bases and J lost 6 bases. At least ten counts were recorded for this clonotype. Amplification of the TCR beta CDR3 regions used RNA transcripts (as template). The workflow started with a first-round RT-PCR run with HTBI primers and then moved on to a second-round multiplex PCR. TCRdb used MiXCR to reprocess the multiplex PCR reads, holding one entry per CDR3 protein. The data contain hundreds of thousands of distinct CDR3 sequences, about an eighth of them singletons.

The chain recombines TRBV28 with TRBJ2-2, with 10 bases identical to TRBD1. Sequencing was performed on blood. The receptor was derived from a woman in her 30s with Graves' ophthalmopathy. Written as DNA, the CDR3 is TGTGCCAGCAGTCCGGGACAGGGGATTTCCGGGGAGCTGTTTTTT. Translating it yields CASSPGQGISGELFF.